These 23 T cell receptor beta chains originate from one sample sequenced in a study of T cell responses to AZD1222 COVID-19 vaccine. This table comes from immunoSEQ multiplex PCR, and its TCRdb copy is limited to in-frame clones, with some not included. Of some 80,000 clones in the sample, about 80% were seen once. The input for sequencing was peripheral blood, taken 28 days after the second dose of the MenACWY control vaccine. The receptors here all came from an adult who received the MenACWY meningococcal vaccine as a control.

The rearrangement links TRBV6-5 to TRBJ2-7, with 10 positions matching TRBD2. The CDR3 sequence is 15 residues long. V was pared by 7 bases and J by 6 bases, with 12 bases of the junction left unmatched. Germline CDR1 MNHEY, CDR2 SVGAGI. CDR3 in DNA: TGTGCCAGCACCCACCCTCTAGCGGGAGCGTCCGAGCAGTACTTC. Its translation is CASTHPLAGASEQYF.

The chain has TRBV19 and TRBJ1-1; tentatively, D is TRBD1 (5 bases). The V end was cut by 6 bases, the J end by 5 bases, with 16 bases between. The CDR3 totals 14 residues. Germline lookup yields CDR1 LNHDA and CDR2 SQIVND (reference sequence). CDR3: CASRRGGMRTEAFF. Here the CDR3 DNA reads TGTGCCAGTAGACGGGGGGGAATGAGGACTGAAGCTTTCTTT.

CDR3 residues: CASSQTSGVTQYF. The CDR3 region has the DNA TGCGCCAGCAGCCAGACTAGCGGGGTAACGCAGTATTTT. The chain uses TRBV4-3 and TRBJ2-3; 11 nucleotides match TRBD2. The CDR3 consists of 13 residues. The trim removed 3 bases at V and 9 bases at J, leaving 2 bases unmatched. CDR1 and CDR2 (germline): LGHNA, YSLEER.

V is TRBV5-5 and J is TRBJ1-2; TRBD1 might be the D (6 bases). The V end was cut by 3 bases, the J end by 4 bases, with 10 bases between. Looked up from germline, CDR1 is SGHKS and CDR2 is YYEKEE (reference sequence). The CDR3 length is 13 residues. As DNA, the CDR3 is TGTGCCAGCAGCTCTGGACAGCTCTATGGCTACACCTTC. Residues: CASSSGQLYGYTF.

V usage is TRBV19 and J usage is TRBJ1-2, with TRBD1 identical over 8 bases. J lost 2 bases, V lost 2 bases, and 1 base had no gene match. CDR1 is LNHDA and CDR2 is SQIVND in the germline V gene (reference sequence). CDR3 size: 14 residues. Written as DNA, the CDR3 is TGTGCCAGTAGTATACAGGGGGCGAACTATGGCTACACCTTC. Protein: CASSIQGANYGYTF.

CDR3 sequence: CASSSMGGGGDTQYF. CDR3 bases: TGTGCCAGCAGCTCCATGGGGGGCGGGGGCGATACGCAGTATTTT. This chain joins TRBV7-2 and TRBJ2-3; D is perhaps TRBD2 (7 bases). Germline loops: CDR1 SGHTA, CDR2 FQGNSA. The V gene lost 4 bases and the J gene lost 6 bases, with 17 bases spanning the gap. There are 15 residues in the CDR3.

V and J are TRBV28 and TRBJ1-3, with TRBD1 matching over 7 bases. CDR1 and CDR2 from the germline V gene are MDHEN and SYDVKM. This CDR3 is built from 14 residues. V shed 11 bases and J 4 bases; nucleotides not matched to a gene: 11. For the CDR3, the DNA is TGTGCCTCATGTCGACAGGGTAACGGAAACACCATATATTTT. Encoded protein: CASCRQGNGNTIYF.

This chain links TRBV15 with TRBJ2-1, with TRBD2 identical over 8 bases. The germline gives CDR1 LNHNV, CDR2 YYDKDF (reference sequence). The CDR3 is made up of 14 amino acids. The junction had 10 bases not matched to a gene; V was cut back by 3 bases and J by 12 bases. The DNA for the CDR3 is TGTGCCACCAGCAGGGTAACTAGCGGCCTCCCGCAGTTCTTC. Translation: CATSRVTSGLPQFF.

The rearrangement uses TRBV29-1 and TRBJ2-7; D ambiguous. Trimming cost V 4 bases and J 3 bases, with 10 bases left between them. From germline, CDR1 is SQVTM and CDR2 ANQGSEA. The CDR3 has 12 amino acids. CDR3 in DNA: TGCAGCGTTGGCCCGGGTTACTACGAGCAGTACTTC. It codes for CSVGPGYYEQYF.

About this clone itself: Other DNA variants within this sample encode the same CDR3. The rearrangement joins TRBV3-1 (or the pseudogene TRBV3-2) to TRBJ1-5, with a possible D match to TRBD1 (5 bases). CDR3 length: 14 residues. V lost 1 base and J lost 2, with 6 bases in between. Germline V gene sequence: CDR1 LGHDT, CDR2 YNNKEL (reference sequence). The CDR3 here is CASSQGGGNQPQHF. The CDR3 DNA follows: TGTGCCAGCAGCCAAGGGGGGGGCAATCAGCCCCAGCATTTT.

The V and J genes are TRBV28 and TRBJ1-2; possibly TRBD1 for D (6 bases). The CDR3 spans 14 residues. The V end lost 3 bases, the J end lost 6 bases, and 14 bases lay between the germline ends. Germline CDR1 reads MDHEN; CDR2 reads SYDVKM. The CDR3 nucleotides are TGTGCCAGCAGTTTGGGAGGGGGGCGAGATGGCTACACCTTC. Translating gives CASSLGGGRDGYTF.

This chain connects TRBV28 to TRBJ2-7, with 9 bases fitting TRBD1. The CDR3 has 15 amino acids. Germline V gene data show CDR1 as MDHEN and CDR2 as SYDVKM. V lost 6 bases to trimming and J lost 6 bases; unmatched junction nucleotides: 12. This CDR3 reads CASRATGTGSREQYF. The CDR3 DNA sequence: TGTGCCAGCAGAGCGACCGGGACAGGGAGTCGCGAGCAGTACTTC. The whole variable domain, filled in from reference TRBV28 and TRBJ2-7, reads DVKVTQSSRYLVKRTGEKVFLECVQDMDHENMFWYRQDPGLGLRLIYFSYDVKMKEKGDIPEGYSVSREKKERFSLILESASTNQTSMYLCASRATGTGSREQYFGPGTRLTVT.

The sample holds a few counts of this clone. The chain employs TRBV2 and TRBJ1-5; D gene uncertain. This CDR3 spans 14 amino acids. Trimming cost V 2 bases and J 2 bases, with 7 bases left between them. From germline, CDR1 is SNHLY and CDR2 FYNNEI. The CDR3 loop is CASSELRGNQPQHF. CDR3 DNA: TGTGCCAGCAGTGAATTACGGGGCAATCAGCCCCAGCATTTT. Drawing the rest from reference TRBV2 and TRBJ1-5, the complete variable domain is EPEVTQTPSHQVTQMGQEVILRCVPISNHLYFYWYRQILGQKVEFLVSFYNNEISEKSEIFDDQFSVERPDGSNFTLKIRSTKLEDSAMYFCASSELRGNQPQHFGDGTRLSIL.

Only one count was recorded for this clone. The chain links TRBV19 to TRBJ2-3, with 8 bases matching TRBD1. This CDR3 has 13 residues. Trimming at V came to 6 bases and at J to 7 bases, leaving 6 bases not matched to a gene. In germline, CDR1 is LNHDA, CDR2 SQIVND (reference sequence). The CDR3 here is CASSQGAWNTQYF. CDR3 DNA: TGTGCCAGTAGCCAGGGGGCTTGGAATACGCAGTATTTT.

DNA for the CDR3: TGTGCCAGCAGCTCATCCAACGACTACATTAAAGAGACCCAGTACTTC. Protein product: CASSSSNDYIKETQYF. V and J are TRBV7-9 and TRBJ2-5; weak D call: TRBD2 (5 bases). The CDR3 runs to 16 residues. The V gene lost 4 bases and the J gene lost 3 bases, with 18 bases spanning the gap. The germline gives CDR1 SEHNR, CDR2 FQNEAQ (reference sequence).

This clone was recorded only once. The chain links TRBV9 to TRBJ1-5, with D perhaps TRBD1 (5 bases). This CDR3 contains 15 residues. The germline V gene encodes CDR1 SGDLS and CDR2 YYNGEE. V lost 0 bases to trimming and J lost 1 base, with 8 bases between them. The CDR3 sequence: CASSVGPGSNQPQHF. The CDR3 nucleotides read TGTGCCAGCAGCGTAGGCCCAGGGAGCAATCAGCCCCAGCATTTT.

CDR3 nucleotide sequence: TGTGCCAGCATGGACAGGGAACCCAAAAACATTCAGTACTTC. Protein: CASMDREPKNIQYF. The chain uses TRBV6-5 and TRBJ2-4; 8 nucleotides align to TRBD1. Per germline, CDR1 MNHEY and CDR2 SVGAGI. This CDR3 has 14 residues. V gave up 7 bases and J gave up 2 bases; unmatched junction bases: 4.

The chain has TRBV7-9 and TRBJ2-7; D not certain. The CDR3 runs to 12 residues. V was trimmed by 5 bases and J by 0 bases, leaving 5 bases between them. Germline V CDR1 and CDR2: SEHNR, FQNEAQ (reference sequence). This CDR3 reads CASSRTSYEQYF. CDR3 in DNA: TGTGCCAGCAGCCGGACCTCCTACGAGCAGTACTTC.

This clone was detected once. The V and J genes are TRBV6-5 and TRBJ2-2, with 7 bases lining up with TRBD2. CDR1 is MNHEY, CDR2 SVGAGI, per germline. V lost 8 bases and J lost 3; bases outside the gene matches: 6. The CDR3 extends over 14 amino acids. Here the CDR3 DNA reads TGTGCCAGCCGAGGACTAGGGTACACCGGGGAGCTGTTTTTT. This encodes CASRGLGYTGELFF.

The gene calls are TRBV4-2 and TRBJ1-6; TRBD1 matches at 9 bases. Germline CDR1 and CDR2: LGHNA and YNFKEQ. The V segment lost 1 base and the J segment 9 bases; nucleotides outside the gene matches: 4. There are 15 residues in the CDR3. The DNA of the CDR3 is TGTGCCAGCAGCCAAGGGGGGACAGGGCTTTCACCCCTCCACTTT. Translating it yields CASSQGGTGLSPLHF.

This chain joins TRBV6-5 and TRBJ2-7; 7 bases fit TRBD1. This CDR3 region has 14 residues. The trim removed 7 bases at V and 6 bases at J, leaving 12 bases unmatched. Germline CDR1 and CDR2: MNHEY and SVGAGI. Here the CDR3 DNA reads TGTGCCAGCAAAGATCGGACAGGCTATCTCGAGCAGTACTTC. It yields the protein CASKDRTGYLEQYF.

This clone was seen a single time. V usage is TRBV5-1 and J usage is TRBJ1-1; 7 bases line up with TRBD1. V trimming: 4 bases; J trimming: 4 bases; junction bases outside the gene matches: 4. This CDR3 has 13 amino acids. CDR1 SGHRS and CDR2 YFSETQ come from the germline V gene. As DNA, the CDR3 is TGCGCCAGCAGCCAGGGGGGCGGCACTGAAGCTTTCTTT. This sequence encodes CASSQGGGTEAFF.

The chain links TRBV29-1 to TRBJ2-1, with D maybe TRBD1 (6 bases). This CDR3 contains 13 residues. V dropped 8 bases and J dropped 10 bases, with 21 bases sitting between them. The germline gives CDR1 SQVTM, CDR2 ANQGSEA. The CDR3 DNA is TGCAGCACCCAGGGAGTCGTCAGGGGCGAGCAGTTCTTC. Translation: CSTQGVVRGEQFF.